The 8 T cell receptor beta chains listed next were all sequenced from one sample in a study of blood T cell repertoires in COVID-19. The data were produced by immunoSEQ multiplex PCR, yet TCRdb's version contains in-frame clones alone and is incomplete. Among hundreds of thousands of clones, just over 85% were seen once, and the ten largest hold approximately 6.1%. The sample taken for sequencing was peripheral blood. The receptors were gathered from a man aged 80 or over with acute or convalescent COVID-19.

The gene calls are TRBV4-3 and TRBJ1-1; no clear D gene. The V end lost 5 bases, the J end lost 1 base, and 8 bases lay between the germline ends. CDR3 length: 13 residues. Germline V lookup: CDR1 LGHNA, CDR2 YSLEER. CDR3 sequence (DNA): TGCGCCAGCAGCTTGGGCCGGAACACTGAAGCTTTCTTT. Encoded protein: CASSLGRNTEAFF.

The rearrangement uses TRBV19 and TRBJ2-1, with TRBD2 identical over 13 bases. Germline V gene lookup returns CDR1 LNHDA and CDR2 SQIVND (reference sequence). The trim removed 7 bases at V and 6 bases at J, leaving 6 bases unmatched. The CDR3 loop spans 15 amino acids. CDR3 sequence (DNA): TGTGCCAGTACCGGGACTAGCGGGACGATCAATGAGCAGTTCTTC. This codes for CASTGTSGTINEQFF.

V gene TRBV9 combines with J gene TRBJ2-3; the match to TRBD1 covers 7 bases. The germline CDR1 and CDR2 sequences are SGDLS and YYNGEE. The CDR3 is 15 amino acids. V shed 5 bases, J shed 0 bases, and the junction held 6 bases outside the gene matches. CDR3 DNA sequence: TGTGCCAGCAGAAGAGGGACAGAAAGCACAGATACGCAGTATTTT. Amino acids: CASRRGTESTDTQYF.

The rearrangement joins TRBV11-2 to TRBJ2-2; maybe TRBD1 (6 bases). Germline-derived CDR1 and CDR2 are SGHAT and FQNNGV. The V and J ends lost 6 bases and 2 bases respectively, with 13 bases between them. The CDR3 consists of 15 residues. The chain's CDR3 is CASRRTQGNTGELFF. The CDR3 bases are TGTGCCAGCAGGCGAACACAGGGTAACACCGGGGAGCTGTTTTTT.

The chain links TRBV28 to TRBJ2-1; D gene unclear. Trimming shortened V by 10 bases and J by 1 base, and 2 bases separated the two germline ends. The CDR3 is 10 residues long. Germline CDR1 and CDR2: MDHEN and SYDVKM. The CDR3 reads CATSYNEQFF. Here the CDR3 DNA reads TGTGCCACTTCCTACAATGAGCAGTTCTTC.

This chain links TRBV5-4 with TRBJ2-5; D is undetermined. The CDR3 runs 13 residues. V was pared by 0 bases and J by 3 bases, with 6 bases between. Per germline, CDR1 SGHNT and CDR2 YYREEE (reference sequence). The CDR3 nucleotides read TGTGCCAGCAGCTTGGACGGTAAAGAGACCCAGTACTTC. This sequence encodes CASSLDGKETQYF.

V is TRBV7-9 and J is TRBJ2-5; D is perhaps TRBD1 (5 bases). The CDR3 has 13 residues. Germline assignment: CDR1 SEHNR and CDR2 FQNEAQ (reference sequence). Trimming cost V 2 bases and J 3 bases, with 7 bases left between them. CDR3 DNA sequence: TGTGCCAGCAGCTTACCAGGGAAAGAGACCCAGTACTTC. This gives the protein CASSLPGKETQYF.

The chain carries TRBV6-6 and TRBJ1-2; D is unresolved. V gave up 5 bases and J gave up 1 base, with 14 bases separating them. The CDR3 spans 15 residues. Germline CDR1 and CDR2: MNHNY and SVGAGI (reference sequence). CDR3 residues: CASSQPATFNYGYTF. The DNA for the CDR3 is TGTGCCAGCAGTCAGCCTGCTACCTTTAACTATGGCTACACCTTC.